This T cell receptor beta chain was retrieved from a study of CD8+ T cells in alopecia areata. V lost 3 bases, J lost 0 bases, and 21 bases lay in between. Germline lookup yields CDR1 SGHRS and CDR2 YFSETQ. The CDR3 covers 18 residues. Isolated RNA was reverse transcribed into cDNA used as the sequencing template. Using immunoSEQ multiplex PCR, the repertoire was profiled, and TCRdb retains in-frame clones only, with some absent. The profile shows about 160,000 clones, less than 70% of them singletons. Indicated treatment: oral pan-JAK inhibitor, 5-10 mg twice daily. CD4+ and CD8+ T cells were sorted from PBMCs stained for CD3, CD4 and CD8. As concerns this clone: The target antigen is unknown.

Study-wide results and caveats: For lesional scalp, especially alopecia totalis/universalis, clonality was higher than in normal scalp. Scalp clonality and expanded CD8+ clones among the top 100 fell significantly with tofacitinib. The treated group had a single nonresponder, limiting CD8+ expansion-response conclusions.

The TCR comes from a human donor with alopecia areata. This chain links TRBV5-1 with TRBJ1-1; D is perhaps TRBD1 (5 bases). Sequenced material: CD4+ T cells sorted from blood, taken at week 4, from a patient treated with tofacitinib. Written as DNA, the CDR3 is TGCGCCAGCAGCTCCAGGGTTTTAAGAGAAAGCCTGAACACTGAAGCTTTCTTT. It yields the protein CASSSRVLRESLNTEAFF.